The text below deals with one T cell receptor beta chain. The antigen is undetermined. Both 60 Vbeta primers and 13 Jbeta primers went into the PCR. Here immunoSEQ multiplex PCR was the method, and the copy in TCRdb shows in-frame clones only, minus some. The profile shows some 120,000 clones, 80% of them singletons. The data derive from a study of cytomegalovirus exposure and HLA in healthy donors. Across the whole study: As an earlier analysis found, around 190 million T cells yielded about 120 million unique TCR beta sequences. As released early, the data held around 80 million unique TCRs from HLA-typed donors. General study results and limits: Using a false discovery rate of 0.05, a later analysis showed that 15,000 to 20,000 TCR beta sequences were associated with HLA alleles. The authors listed approximately 160 TCR beta chains as cytomegalovirus-associated.

The CDR3 has 12 amino acids. Germline V gives CDR1 SGHRS, CDR2 YFSETQ. Trimming stripped 4 bases from V and 8 bases from J, with 10 bases between. This chain uses TRBV5-1 with TRBJ2-1, with D possibly matching TRBD1 (6 bases). This TCR came from a male donor in good health and CMV-seronegative. The sample taken for sequencing was PBMCs. CDR3 nucleotides: TGCGCCAGCAGCGCCCAGGGGCATGAGCAGTTCTTC. Encoded protein: CASSAQGHEQFF.